This T cell receptor beta chain was documented in a study of cytomegalovirus exposure and HLA in healthy donors. This clone occurred a few times. V shed 6 bases and J shed 4 bases, with 20 bases lying between them. The CDR3 runs 15 residues. CDR1 GTSNPN and CDR2 SVGIG come from the germline V gene (reference sequence). Amplification used 60 Vbeta primers and 13 Jbeta primers. Original processing notes: In a later analysis, of around 85 million unique beta chains, 9 million to 11 million appeared in at least two donors. The method was immunoSEQ multiplex PCR; TCRdb's version includes in-frame clones alone and lacks a portion of them. V, J and clone size are those of that table, while D and trimming were read from the DNA. The data hold roughly 120,000 clones, with 81% observed a single time.

The rearrangement joins TRBV30 to TRBJ2-3; a weak D match, TRBD1 (5 bases). The material sequenced was PBMCs. This clonotype was obtained from a woman in her 30s in good health and CMV-seronegative. CDR3 nucleotides: TGTGCCTGCCCAATACCAGGGTTCGTCTCAGATACGCAGTATTTT. Residues: CACPIPGFVSDTQYF.